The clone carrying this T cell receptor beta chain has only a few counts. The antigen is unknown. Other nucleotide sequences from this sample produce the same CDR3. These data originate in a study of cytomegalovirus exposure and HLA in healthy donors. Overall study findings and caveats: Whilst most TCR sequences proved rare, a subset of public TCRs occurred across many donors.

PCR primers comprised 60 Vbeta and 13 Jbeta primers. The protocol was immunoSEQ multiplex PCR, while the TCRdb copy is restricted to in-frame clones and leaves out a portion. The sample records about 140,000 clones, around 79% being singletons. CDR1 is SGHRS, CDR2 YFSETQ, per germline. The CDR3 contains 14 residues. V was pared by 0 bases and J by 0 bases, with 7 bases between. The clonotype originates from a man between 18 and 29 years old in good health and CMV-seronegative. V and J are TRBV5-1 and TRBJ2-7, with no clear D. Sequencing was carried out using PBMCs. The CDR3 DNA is TGCGCCAGCAGCTTGGTGGCAGGCTCCTACGAGCAGTACTTC. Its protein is CASSLVAGSYEQYF.